This T cell receptor (beta chain) was retrieved from a study of neurological immune-mediated disorders. Study observations and caveats: HTLV-1-associated myelopathy showed the most TCR clonal expansion; multiple sclerosis the least, below healthy controls.

CD4+ or CD8+ T cells at a count of roughly 1 million served as input for the sorted libraries. CDR1 and CDR2 (germline): SGHKS, YYEKEE (reference sequence). The CDR3 totals 18 residues. The ends were cut back, 5 bases at V and 0 bases at J, with 20 bases in the middle. In this sample, this clonotype turned up a few times. Its specificity is unknown. One entry per CDR3 protein, called by TCRdb with MiXCR from the 5' RACE reads. The sample holds 30,000 to 35,000 distinct CDR3 sequences, roughly 25% seen once. The TCR comes from a man aged 45-60 years with HTLV-1-associated myelopathy (HAM/TSP). This chain links TRBV5-5 with TRBJ1-4; D unclear. The specimen sequenced was CD4+ T cells from blood. This CDR3 is CASSRASQSSTTNEKLFF. CDR3 in DNA: TGTGCCAGCAGTCGTGCCAGCCAATCTTCCACAACTAATGAAAAACTGTTTTTT.